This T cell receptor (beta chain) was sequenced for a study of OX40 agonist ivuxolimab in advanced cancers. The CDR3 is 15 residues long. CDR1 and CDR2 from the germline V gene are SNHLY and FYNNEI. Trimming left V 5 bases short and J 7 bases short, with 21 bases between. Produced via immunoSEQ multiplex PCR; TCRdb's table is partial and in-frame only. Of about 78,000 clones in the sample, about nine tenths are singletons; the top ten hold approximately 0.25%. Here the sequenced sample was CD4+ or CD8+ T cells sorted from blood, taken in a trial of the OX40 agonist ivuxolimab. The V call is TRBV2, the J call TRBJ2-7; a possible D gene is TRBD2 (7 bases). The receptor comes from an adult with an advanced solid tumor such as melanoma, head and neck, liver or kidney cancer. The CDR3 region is CASSLGGQGDGEQYF. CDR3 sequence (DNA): TGTGCCAGCAGTTTGGGGGGGCAGGGTGATGGTGAGCAGTACTTC.